This record concerns one T cell receptor (beta chain) sequence. As yet, its antigen is unknown. Trimming removed 4 bases from V and 8 bases from J, with 14 bases in between. Germline V CDR1 and CDR2: SGHTA, FQGNSA. The length of the CDR3 is 13 residues. These data are taken from a study of shared clonotypes between healthy human individuals. Study observations and caveats: Of the naive CD4 clonotypes, about 5% were shared across a handful of donors. A generally larger estimated richness was seen in naive subsets than in memory subsets.

Profiling relied on immunoSEQ multiplex PCR, and the TCRdb table lists in-frame clones only, not all of them. The sample has about 2.3 million clones; roughly 93% are singletons. CD45RA+ naive and CD45RA-negative memory subsets were separated from CD4+ cells. This rearrangement joins TRBV7-2 to TRBJ1-2; a weak D match, TRBD1 (5 bases). Sequencing input: naive CD4+ T cells from PBMCs. Subset defined: CD45RA+ positively selected. The source is a man aged 18 to 30 in good health. Some clones in this sample may be carry-over from other donors' samples. CDR3 sequence (DNA): TGTGCCAGCAGCTCCTTCAACGGGGCCGGCTACACCTTC. Residues: CASSSFNGAGYTF. Full variable domain (remainder filled in from reference TRBV7-2 and TRBJ1-2): GAGVSQSPSNKVTEKGKDVELRCDPISGHTALYWYRQSLGQGLEFLIYFQGNSAPDKSGLPSDRFSAERTGGSVSTLTIQRTQQEDSAVYLCASSSFNGAGYTFGSGTRLTVV.